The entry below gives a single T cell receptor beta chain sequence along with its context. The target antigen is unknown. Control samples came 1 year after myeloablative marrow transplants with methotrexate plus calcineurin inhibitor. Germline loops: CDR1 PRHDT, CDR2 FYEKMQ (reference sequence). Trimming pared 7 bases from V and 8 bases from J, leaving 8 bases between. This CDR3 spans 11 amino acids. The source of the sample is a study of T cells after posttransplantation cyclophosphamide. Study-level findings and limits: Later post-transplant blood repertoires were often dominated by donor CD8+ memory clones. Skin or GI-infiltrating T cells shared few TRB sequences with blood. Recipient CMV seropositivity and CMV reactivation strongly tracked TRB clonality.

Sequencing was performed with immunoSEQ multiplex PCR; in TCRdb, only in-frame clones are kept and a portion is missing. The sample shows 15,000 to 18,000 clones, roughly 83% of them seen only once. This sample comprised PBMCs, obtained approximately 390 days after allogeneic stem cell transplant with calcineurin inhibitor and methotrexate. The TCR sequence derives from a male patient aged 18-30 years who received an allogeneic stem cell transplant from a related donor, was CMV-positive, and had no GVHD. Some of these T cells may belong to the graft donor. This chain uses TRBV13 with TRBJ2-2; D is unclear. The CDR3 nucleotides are TGTGCCAGCACCCTTCAGGGGGAGCTGTTTTTT. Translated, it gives CASTLQGELFF.